This entry lists 14 T cell receptor beta chains sequenced from one sample in a study of CD8+CD57+ T cells in acquired aplastic anemia. Genomic DNA, serving as template, underwent TCR beta VDJ and CDR3 profiling. MiXCR, applied by TCRdb to the reads, yields one record per CDR3 protein. The sample has some 120,000 distinct CDR3 sequences, 48% seen once; the top ten hold 2% to 3%. Source material: sorted CD4+, CD8+, or CD8+CD57+ T cells (not recorded which) from PBMCs. The source is a human donor in good health, serving as a control.

This rearrangement joins TRBV12-3 or TRBV12-4 to TRBJ2-1, with D possibly being TRBD2 (6 bases). The germline V and J ends were trimmed by 3 bases and 7 bases, with 19 bases remaining between them. This CDR3 region has 16 residues. CDR3 DNA sequence: TGTGCCAGCAGTTTTCTTATCTCGGCGGGGTGGAATGAGCAGTTCTTC. It codes for CASSFLISAGWNEQFF.

Worth noting for this clonotype: The junction shows a germline mismatch at one end, possibly a read error. V and J are TRBV7-7 and TRBJ2-2; 9 positions match TRBD2. CDR3 length: 17 amino acids. The germline CDR1 and CDR2 sequences are SSHAT and FNYEAQ (reference sequence). The CDR3 spells CASSLSSGGPVTGELFF. The DNA of the CDR3 is TGTGCTAGCAGCTTATCCAGCGGGGGGCCGGTTACCGGGGAGCTGTTTTTT.

In its sample, this clonotype was seen once. The rearrangement uses TRBV9 and TRBJ2-5; 14 bases agree with TRBD2. The germline V gene has CDR1 SGDLS and CDR2 YYNGEE. With 1 base clipped from V and 5 bases from J, the junction kept 7 bases outside the gene matches. The CDR3 has 17 amino acids. DNA of the CDR3: TGTGCCAGCAGCGTAAGACTAGCGGGGGGGCCGAGGGAGACCCAGTACTTC. Translated: CASSVRLAGGPRETQYF.

The count of this clonotype is one. The rearrangement joins TRBV20-1 to TRBJ2-3; 13 bases agree with TRBD2. The V gene end was trimmed by 0 bases and the J gene end by 7 bases; junction bases not matched to a gene: 7. CDR3 length: 16 residues. From germline, CDR1 is DFQATT and CDR2 SNEGSKA (reference sequence). CDR3 sequence: CSARDKLAGGPNTQYF. DNA for the CDR3: TGCAGTGCTAGAGATAAACTAGCGGGGGGGCCAAATACGCAGTATTTT.

The rearrangement links TRBV20-1 to TRBJ2-7; TRBD2 matches 16 bases. In germline, CDR1 is DFQATT, CDR2 SNEGSKA (reference sequence). The CDR3 spans 19 residues. The J segment lost 2 bases and the V segment lost 4 bases, leaving 14 bases of the junction unmatched. This CDR3 is CSATDYTGTSGRATYEQYF. In DNA form, the CDR3 reads TGCAGTGCTACTGACTACACCGGGACTAGCGGGAGGGCAACCTACGAGCAGTACTTC.

This clonotype was observed at least ten times. J is TRBJ1-1 and V is TRBV27; no clear D gene. The CDR3 is 13 residues long. V was shortened by 7 bases and J by 0 bases, with 9 bases between the two germline ends. Germline CDR1 and CDR2: MNHEY and SMNVEV (reference sequence). The CDR3: CASKVTLNTEAFF. The CDR3 DNA follows: TGTGCCAGCAAGGTCACGCTGAACACTGAAGCTTTCTTT.

In this sample, this clonotype turned up many times. The rearrangement links TRBV4-3 to TRBJ2-5, with D hard to call. The CDR3 consists of 16 residues. Germline V gene data show CDR1 as LGHNA and CDR2 as YSLEER. Trimming left V 3 bases short and J 2 bases short, with 16 bases between. The CDR3 region is CASSHGLSLSQETQYF. As DNA, the CDR3 is TGCGCCAGCAGCCACGGGTTGTCGCTCTCTCAAGAGACCCAGTACTTC.

Written as DNA, the CDR3 is TGCGCCAGCAGGGGTGGGGGGAGTGAAAAACTGTTTTTT. The encoded protein is CASRGGGSEKLFF. The chain couples TRBV10-2 to TRBJ1-4; maybe TRBD1 (5 bases). CDR1 is WSHSY and CDR2 is SAAADI in the germline V gene. The ends were cut back, 6 bases at V and 7 bases at J, with 12 bases in the middle. The CDR3 extends over 13 amino acids.

Regarding this clonotype: A read error may be the cause here, since a much bigger clone is one base away. The chain joins TRBV9 to TRBJ2-1; D remains ambiguous. The germline V and J ends were trimmed by 2 bases and 6 bases, with 15 bases remaining between them. The CDR3 loop spans 15 amino acids. Germline-derived CDR1 and CDR2 are SGDLS and YYNGEE. CDR3: CASSVSIAHCNEQFF. The CDR3 bases are TGTGCCAGCAGCGTGAGTATAGCCCACTGCAATGAGCAGTTCTTC.

Remarks on this clonotype: One base away lies a much larger clone, so this may be a sequencing read error. This rearrangement joins TRBV6-1 to TRBJ2-1, with 15 positions matching TRBD2. Germline CDR1 reads MNHNS; CDR2 reads SASEGT. This CDR3 region has 15 residues. The ends lost 5 bases at V and 9 bases at J; junction bases unmatched: 5. The CDR3 reads CASSRTSGGVSEQFF. CDR3 in DNA: TGTGCCAGCAGTAGGACTAGCGGGGGGGTCAGTGAGCAGTTCTTC.

This chain joins TRBV7-6 and TRBJ2-3; 12 positions agree with TRBD2. With V trimmed by 5 bases and J by 7 bases, 7 bases remained unmatched. Germline V lookup: CDR1 SGHVS, CDR2 FNYEAQ. The CDR3 has 15 residues. CDR3 loop: CASSHLAGGPNTQYF. For the CDR3, the DNA is TGTGCCAGCAGCCACCTAGCGGGGGGGCCGAATACGCAGTATTTT. The complete variable domain, with remaining parts taken from reference TRBV7-6 and TRBJ2-3, reads GAGVSQSPRYKVTKRGQDVALRCDPISGHVSLYWYRQALGQGPEFLTYFNYEAQQDKSGLPNDRFSAERPEGSISTLTIQRTEQRDSAMYRCASSHLAGGPNTQYFGPGTRLTVL.

This chain joins TRBV9 and TRBJ1-2; 7 nucleotides line up with TRBD1. Germline CDR1 and CDR2: SGDLS and YYNGEE. After removal of 6 bases from V and 6 bases from J, the junction contained 14 bases not matched to a gene. The CDR3 contains 15 residues. In nucleotides, the CDR3 is TGTGCCAGCACCCCCACTCCGGGACAGAACCATGGCTACACCTTC. Protein product: CASTPTPGQNHGYTF.

This clonotype was recorded many times. The J gene is TRBJ1-1, the V gene TRBV12-3 or TRBV12-4; D is unresolved. CDR3 length: 14 amino acids. V shed 6 bases and J shed 3 bases, with 14 bases lying between them. The chain's CDR3 is CASSPQVSDTEAFF. The CDR3 DNA is TGTGCCAGCAGCCCCCAGGTTAGCGACACTGAAGCTTTCTTT.

V usage is TRBV5-1 and J usage is TRBJ1-2, with a weak D call TRBD1 (6 bases). This CDR3 region has 13 residues. Germline CDR1 reads SGHRS; CDR2 reads YFSETQ. The germline V and J ends were trimmed by 4 bases and 8 bases, with 15 bases remaining between them. DNA for the CDR3: TGCGCCAGCAGCCCGACAGGCCCAGGAGGCTACACCTTC. It is translated as CASSPTGPGGYTF.